Listed below are T cell receptor beta chains from one sample, sequenced in a study of cytomegalovirus exposure and HLA in healthy donors. Some clones are missing from TCRdb's copy, which holds only in-frame ones; the method was immunoSEQ multiplex PCR. The repertoire has fewer than 90,000 clones, about 75% of them found once; the top ten carry roughly 9.1%. The source material was PBMCs. The receptors derive from a young man in good health and CMV-seropositive. CDR3s include the opening cysteine and the closing phenylalanine or tryptophan. Fields, in order: D gene, V gene, clone size, J gene, CDR3 protein, CDR3 DNA. D genes are given only for firm matches. Expanded clones are given a class, and other clones once, few, many or no size at all.

TRBD1,TRBV10-1,.,TRBJ1-1,CASSGTGARTEAFF,TGCGCCAGCAGTGGGACAGGGGCGAGGACTGAAGCTTTCTTT
TRBD1,TRBV29-1,.,TRBJ2-3,CSVGGQGNADTQYF,TGCAGCGTTGGGGGACAGGGCAACGCAGATACGCAGTATTTT
TRBD1,TRBV5-4,.,TRBJ2-5,CASSPGTGWETQYF,TGTGCCAGCAGCCCGGGGACAGGGTGGGAGACCCAGTACTTC
.,TRBV4-1,.,TRBJ2-5,CASSQVGRGKETQYF,TGCGCCAGCAGCCAAGTAGGCAGGGGTAAAGAGACCCAGTACTTC
.,TRBV5-5,.,TRBJ2-5,CASSLVRRETQYF,TGTGCCAGCAGCTTGGTTAGGAGGGAGACCCAGTACTTC
.,TRBV5-1,.,TRBJ1-4,CASSGGAVRANEKLFF,TGCGCCAGCAGCGGAGGGGCCGTACGGGCTAATGAAAAACTGTTTTTT
.,TRBV9,.,TRBJ1-3,CASSVRVTPGNTIYF,TGTGCCAGCAGCGTGAGGGTTACTCCTGGAAACACCATATATTTT
.,TRBV5-1,.,TRBJ1-6,CASSLGARNSPLHF,TGCGCCAGCAGCTTGGGGGCCAGGAATTCACCCCTCCACTTT
.,TRBV10-1,.,TRBJ2-5,CASNEGQGCSEETQYF,TGCGCCAGCAATGAAGGGCAGGGGTGTTCGGAAGAGACCCAGTACTTC
TRBD2,TRBV27,few,TRBJ2-7,CASSSSGGYEQYF,TGTGCCAGCAGTTCGAGCGGGGGCTACGAGCAGTACTTC
TRBD1,TRBV4-1,.,TRBJ1-2,CASSQPAGTGIDGYTF,TGCGCCAGCAGCCAACCTGCCGGGACAGGGATTGATGGCTACACCTTC
TRBD1,TRBV7-8,.,TRBJ1-2,CASSRQGGQGVKIAGYTF,TGTGCCAGCAGCCGCCAGGGGGGACAGGGGGTGAAGATAGCTGGCTACACCTTC
TRBD1,TRBV15,once,TRBJ1-1,CATRATGGPEAFF,TGTGCCACCAGAGCTACAGGGGGCCCTGAAGCTTTCTTT
.,TRBV2,once,TRBJ2-2,CASSVGRGPNTGELFF,TGTGCCAGCAGTGTGGGGCGGGGGCCGAACACCGGGGAGCTGTTTTTT
TRBD1,TRBV19,.,TRBJ1-5,CASSTPGQGISTGVYQPQHF,TGTGCCAGTAGTACGCCGGGACAGGGCATCTCAACCGGGGTCTACCAGCCCCAGCATTTT
TRBD1,TRBV5-1,.,TRBJ2-1,CASSPDRGAGNEQFF,TGCGCCAGCAGCCCGGACAGGGGGGCAGGCAATGAGCAGTTCTTC
TRBD1,TRBV6-1,once,TRBJ1-4,CASMWTGVEKLFF,TGTGCCAGCATGTGGACAGGGGTAGAAAAACTGTTTTTT
TRBD2,TRBV6-6,few,TRBJ2-5,CASSYGTSQETQYF,TGTGCCAGCAGTTACGGGACTAGTCAAGAGACCCAGTACTTC
TRBD1,TRBV30,few,TRBJ2-5,CAWSGTGQETQYF,TGTGCCTGGAGTGGGACAGGCCAAGAGACCCAGTACTTC
TRBD2,TRBV13,.,TRBJ2-1,CASSLLLAGPNNEQFF,TGTGCCAGCAGCTTACTACTAGCGGGGCCAAACAATGAGCAGTTCTTC
TRBD2,TRBV14,.,TRBJ2-3,CASSQDHLAGNTDTQYF,TGTGCCAGCAGCCAGGATCACCTAGCGGGGAACACAGATACGCAGTATTTT
TRBD1,TRBV19,once,TRBJ1-5,CASSIEGQGKTYSNQPQHF,TGTGCCAGTAGTATTGAGGGACAGGGGAAAACTTATAGCAATCAGCCCCAGCATTTT
.,TRBV19,.,TRBJ1-6,CASSGRGRASYNSPLHF,TGTGCCAGTAGTGGTCGTGGCAGGGCCTCCTATAATTCACCCCTCCACTTT
.,TRBV2,.,TRBJ1-3,CASSDSQIYF,TGTGCCAGCAGTGACTCGCAGATATATTTT
TRBD1,TRBV27,.,TRBJ2-4,CASSLTGGFNIQYF,TGTGCCAGCAGTTTGACAGGGGGATTTAACATTCAGTACTTC
.,TRBV2,.,TRBJ1-4,CASSQDREKLFF,TGTGCCAGCAGTCAAGACAGGGAAAAACTGTTTTTT
TRBD2,TRBV30,once,TRBJ2-5,CAWTVGTSGGVRETQYF,TGTGCCTGGACGGTTGGCACTAGCGGGGGGGTCCGGGAGACCCAGTACTTC
TRBD2,TRBV7-7,.,TRBJ2-3,CASSTRTSGVTDTQYF,TGTGCCAGCAGCACAAGGACTAGCGGGGTAACAGATACGCAGTATTTT
.,TRBV27,once,TRBJ2-7,CASSLGPPDFYEQYF,TGTGCCAGCAGTCTCGGCCCTCCGGACTTCTACGAGCAGTACTTC
TRBD1,TRBV11-3,once,TRBJ2-3,CASSHTGTVSPRGTDTQYF,TGTGCCAGCAGCCATACCGGGACAGTTAGCCCAAGGGGCACAGATACGCAGTATTTT